Listed below are T cell receptor beta chains from one sample, sequenced in a study of cytomegalovirus exposure and HLA in healthy donors. The assay was immunoSEQ multiplex PCR, and TCRdb's table has in-frame clones only and misses some. Here the sample spans approximately 120,000 clones, about 76% being singletons. Sequenced sample: PBMCs. The origin of the receptors is a woman aged 25 to 45 in good health and CMV-seronegative. Each CDR3 is given with its conserved first and last residue. D genes are given only for firm matches. The size of a clone is reported for some rows only, either as once, few or many, or as a class for expanded clones.

J: TRBJ2-1; D: NA; V: TRBV5-1; size: NA; CDR3: CASSLFRSYNEQFF; DNA: TGCGCCAGCAGCCTCTTTCGCTCCTACAATGAGCAGTTCTTC
J: TRBJ1-2; D: NA; V: TRBV5-1; size: NA; CDR3: CASSLGAQRTAANYGYTF; DNA: TGCGCCAGCAGCTTGGGGGCGCAAAGGACAGCGGCTAACTATGGCTACACCTTC
J: TRBJ2-1; D: TRBD2; V: TRBV5-1; size: NA; CDR3: CASSLRVAGGTSNEQFF; DNA: TGCGCCAGCAGCTTGCGAGTAGCGGGAGGGACCAGTAATGAGCAGTTCTTC
J: TRBJ1-6; D: NA; V: TRBV4-3; size: NA; CDR3: CASSQGFAGAYNSPLHF; DNA: TGCGCCAGCAGCCAAGGGTTTGCGGGGGCCTATAATTCACCCCTCCACTTT
J: TRBJ2-7; D: NA; V: TRBV6-5; size: NA; CDR3: CASSFTTTAQEQYF; DNA: TGTGCCAGCAGTTTCACCACGACAGCTCAAGAGCAGTACTTC
J: TRBJ1-3; D: NA; V: TRBV30; size: NA; CDR3: CAWVSAGNTIYF; DNA: TGTGCCTGGGTATCCGCTGGAAACACCATATATTTT
J: TRBJ2-3; D: NA; V: TRBV7-6; size: NA; CDR3: CASSLDWARPQYF; DNA: TGTGCCAGCAGCTTAGACTGGGCCCGGCCGCAGTATTTT
J: TRBJ1-1; D: TRBD1; V: TRBV7-2; size: NA; CDR3: CASSLGSGTGIGAFF; DNA: TGTGCCAGCAGCTTAGGATCCGGGACAGGGATTGGAGCTTTCTTT
J: TRBJ2-7; D: NA; V: TRBV7-9; size: NA; CDR3: CSSSLGLGVNREEQYF; DNA: TGTTCCAGCAGCCTAGGGCTAGGGGTTAACCGGGAGGAGCAGTACTTC
J: TRBJ1-2; D: NA; V: TRBV7-2; size: NA; CDR3: CASSLSLPPLGGFYGYTF; DNA: TGTGCCAGCAGCTTATCCCTACCACCCTTGGGGGGGTTCTATGGCTACACCTTC
J: TRBJ2-7; D: NA; V: TRBV5-8; size: NA; CDR3: CASSLPLFGQYF; DNA: TGTGCCAGCAGCTTACCCCTCTTCGGGCAGTACTTC
J: TRBJ2-1; D: NA; V: TRBV28; size: NA; CDR3: CASSLSGGQTYNEQFF; DNA: TGTGCCAGCAGTCTCTCAGGTGGGCAGACGTACAATGAGCAGTTCTTC
J: TRBJ2-3; D: TRBD1; V: TRBV7-7; size: NA; CDR3: CASSSGQGLRTDTQYF; DNA: TGTGCCAGCAGCTCCGGACAGGGATTGCGCACAGATACGCAGTATTTT
J: TRBJ2-3; D: NA; V: TRBV29-1; size: NA; CDR3: CTVWENLKDTQYF; DNA: TGCACGGTGTGGGAGAACCTTAAAGATACGCAGTATTTT
J: TRBJ1-2; D: NA; V: TRBV6-5; size: NA; CDR3: CASSYTGGGAAYGYTF; DNA: TGTGCCAGCAGTTACACTGGGGGGGGAGCAGCCTATGGCTACACCTTC
J: TRBJ2-7; D: TRBD1; V: TRBV6-5; size: NA; CDR3: CASSRGGQGAYEQYF; DNA: TGTGCCAGCAGTCGTGGGGGACAGGGAGCCTACGAGCAGTACTTC
J: TRBJ2-7; D: NA; V: TRBV27; size: NA; CDR3: CASSSMTSGVNEQYF; DNA: TGTGCCAGCAGTTCAATGACTAGTGGGGTGAACGAGCAGTACTTC
J: TRBJ2-7; D: TRBD2; V: TRBV5-1; size: NA; CDR3: CASSLAGRGAEQYF; DNA: TGCGCCAGCAGCTTAGCGGGAAGGGGAGCCGAGCAGTACTTC
J: TRBJ2-2; D: NA; V: TRBV4-2; size: NA; CDR3: CASSQGRGRNGELFF; DNA: TGTGCCAGCAGCCAAGGGAGGGGGCGGAACGGGGAGCTGTTTTTT
J: TRBJ2-2; D: TRBD1; V: TRBV27; size: NA; CDR3: CASSLGGPQGAGELFF; DNA: TGTGCCAGCAGTTTAGGGGGGCCACAGGGGGCCGGGGAGCTGTTTTTT
J: TRBJ1-3; D: NA; V: TRBV5-1; size: once; CDR3: CPTREGGTGNTIYF; DNA: TGCCCTACCCGGGAGGGGGGGACTGGAAACACCATATATTTT
J: TRBJ2-3; D: NA; V: TRBV5-4; size: NA; CDR3: CASSLGSGGETDTQYF; DNA: TGTGCCAGCAGCTTGGGTTCCGGGGGTGAGACAGATACGCAGTATTTT
J: TRBJ2-3; D: TRBD2; V: TRBV4-1; size: NA; CDR3: CASSQVGTSGLPQYF; DNA: TGCGCCAGCAGCCAAGTTGGGACTAGCGGGCTTCCGCAGTATTTT
J: TRBJ2-1; D: TRBD2; V: TRBV11-3; size: NA; CDR3: CASSFGLANEQFF; DNA: TGTGCCAGCAGCTTTGGACTAGCGAATGAGCAGTTCTTC
J: TRBJ2-7; D: TRBD2; V: TRBV25-1; size: NA; CDR3: CASRRLAGELEQYF; DNA: TGTGCCAGCCGCAGACTAGCGGGAGAGCTCGAGCAGTACTTC
J: TRBJ2-2; D: NA; V: TRBV6-1; size: NA; CDR3: CASSEKYSNPSGELFF; DNA: TGTGCCAGCAGTGAAAAGTACTCTAATCCTTCCGGGGAGCTGTTTTTT
J: TRBJ2-1; D: TRBD1; V: TRBV5-5; size: NA; CDR3: CASSLSGQINEQFF; DNA: TGTGCCAGCAGCTTATCGGGACAGATCAATGAGCAGTTCTTC
J: TRBJ2-7; D: TRBD2; V: TRBV18; size: NA; CDR3: CASSPPLAGLYEQYF; DNA: TGTGCCAGCTCACCTCCCCTAGCGGGTCTTTACGAGCAGTACTTC
J: TRBJ1-2; D: TRBD1; V: TRBV9; size: few; CDR3: CASSGGQLYGYTF; DNA: TGTGCCAGCAGCGGGGGACAGCTCTATGGCTACACCTTC
J: TRBJ2-5; D: NA; V: TRBV5-4; size: NA; CDR3: CASSPRLDVETQYF; DNA: TGTGCCAGCAGCCCCCGACTAGACGTGGAGACCCAGTACTTC
J: TRBJ1-5; D: NA; V: TRBV10-2; size: few; CDR3: CASSELSRSSEPQHF; DNA: TGCGCCAGCAGTGAGTTAAGTCGGAGTAGTGAGCCCCAGCATTTT
J: TRBJ2-7; D: NA; V: TRBV6-1; size: once; CDR3: CASSRPGLKFYEQYF; DNA: TGTGCCAGCAGTCGTCCCGGACTGAAATTCTACGAGCAGTACTTC
J: TRBJ1-2; D: NA; V: TRBV27; size: NA; CDR3: CASSPAGFPNGYTF; DNA: TGTGCCAGCAGTCCCGCGGGATTCCCGAATGGCTACACCTTC
J: TRBJ2-5; D: NA; V: TRBV7-2; size: NA; CDR3: CASSPGQLQETQYF; DNA: TGTGCCAGCAGCCCTGGACAGCTTCAAGAGACCCAGTACTTC
J: TRBJ1-6; D: NA; V: TRBV2; size: few; CDR3: CASTPMGPRGSPLHF; DNA: TGTGCCAGCACCCCAATGGGTCCCCGAGGTTCACCCCTCCACTTT
J: TRBJ2-7; D: NA; V: TRBV4-1; size: NA; CDR3: CASSLREPGREQYF; DNA: TGCGCCAGCAGCCTCCGGGAGCCGGGTAGGGAGCAGTACTTC
J: TRBJ2-7; D: NA; V: TRBV19; size: once; CDR3: CASSIRGLLHEQYF; DNA: TGTGCCAGTAGTATACGAGGCCTACTCCACGAGCAGTACTTC